The source of this T cell receptor (beta chain) is a study of CD8 T cells in ankylosing spondylitis. V was clipped by 6 bases and J by 2 bases; unmatched bases: 7. This CDR3 contains 15 residues. TCRdb called the 5' RACE reads again in MiXCR, with one record for every CDR3 protein. Of a few hundred thousand distinct CDR3 sequences listed, 18% are singletons. Only a few counts were recorded for this clonotype. V gene TRBV12-3 or TRBV12-4 combines with J gene TRBJ2-7; 10 bases fit TRBD1. The clonotype comes from a male donor with ankylosing spondylitis or in good health (not recorded which). Sequencing used blood, either unsorted or a sorted T cell fraction (not recorded which). CDR3 residues: CASRRRTGGAYEQYF. The CDR3 nucleotides are TGTGCCAGCAGGCGCCGGACAGGGGGGGCCTACGAGCAGTACTTC.